This T cell receptor beta chain was found in a study of OX40 agonist ivuxolimab in advanced cancers. Study in general: In this trial design, patients received ivuxolimab intravenously at 0.01 to 10 mg/kg every 2 weeks. Patients receiving dose escalation had hepatocellular carcinoma, melanoma, renal cell or head and neck cancer. It was permissible to have had prior anti-PD-1, anti-PD-L1 or anti-CTLA-4 therapy, and about 40% had some.

This clone appeared a few times. The CDR3 loop spans 12 amino acids. CDR1 is SEHNR and CDR2 is FQNEAQ in the germline V gene (reference sequence). Trimming left V 5 bases short and J 5 bases short, with 10 bases between. TCRdb's copy holds only in-frame clones and misses some; the assay was immunoSEQ multiplex PCR. This repertoire shows approximately 65,000 clones, more than 70% found once; its top ten account for roughly 1%. This TCR derives from an adult with an advanced solid tumor such as melanoma, head and neck, liver or kidney cancer. This sample comprised CD4+ or CD8+ T cells sorted from blood, obtained in a trial of the OX40 agonist ivuxolimab. This chain joins TRBV7-9 and TRBJ2-7; a possible D gene is TRBD2 (5 bases). CDR3 region: CASSETEDEQYF. The CDR3 DNA reads TGTGCCAGCAGCGAAACGGAGGACGAGCAGTACTTC.